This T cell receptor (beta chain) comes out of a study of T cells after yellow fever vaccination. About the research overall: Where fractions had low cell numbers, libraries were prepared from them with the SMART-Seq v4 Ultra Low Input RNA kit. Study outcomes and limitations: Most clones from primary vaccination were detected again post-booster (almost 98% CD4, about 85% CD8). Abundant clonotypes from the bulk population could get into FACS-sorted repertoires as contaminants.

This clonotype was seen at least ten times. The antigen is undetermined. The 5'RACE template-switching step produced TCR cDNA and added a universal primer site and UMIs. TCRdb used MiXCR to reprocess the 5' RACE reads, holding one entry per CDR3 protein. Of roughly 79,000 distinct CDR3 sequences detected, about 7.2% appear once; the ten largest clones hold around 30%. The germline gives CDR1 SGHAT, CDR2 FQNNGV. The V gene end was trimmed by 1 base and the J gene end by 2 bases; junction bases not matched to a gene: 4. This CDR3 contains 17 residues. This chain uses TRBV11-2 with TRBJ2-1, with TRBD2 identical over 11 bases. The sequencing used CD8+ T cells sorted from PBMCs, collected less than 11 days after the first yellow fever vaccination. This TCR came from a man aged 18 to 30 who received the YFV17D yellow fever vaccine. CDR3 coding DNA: TGTGCCAGCAGCTTAGGGCCTAGCGGGGGGCCCTACAATGAGCAGTTCTTC. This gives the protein CASSLGPSGGPYNEQFF.